The T cell receptor (beta chain) described here comes from a study of blood T cell repertoires in COVID-19. On the study more broadly: The United States, Italy and Spain were the sources of the acute and convalescent COVID-19 samples.

In the authors' methods: Estimates of nucleated cell counts were drawn from the amplification of reference gene primers. Repertoires were generated with immunoSEQ multiplex PCR, while TCRdb's copy carries only in-frame clones and drops some. For V, J and clone size, that table is used; D and trimming come from the DNA. The sample includes about 210,000 clones, 70% to 90% seen only once; the top ten take 13%. The V gene lost 4 bases and the J gene lost 6 bases, with 10 bases spanning the gap. This CDR3 is 13 amino acids long. Material for sequencing was peripheral blood. The chain couples TRBV12-3 or TRBV12-4 to TRBJ1-3; D might be TRBD1 (6 bases). The TCR originated in a human donor in a cohort sampled during active COVID-19. Here the CDR3 DNA reads TGTGCCAGCAGTTCCCGGGGACAAAACACCATATATTTT. Translation gives CASSSRGQNTIYF.